The next 5 T cell receptor beta chains were all read from a single sample in a study of T-cell memory formation after mild COVID-19. TCRdb fed the 5' RACE reads into MiXCR, producing one record per CDR3 protein. The data hold about 250,000 distinct CDR3 sequences, with around 17% observed a single time. Sequenced sample: PBMCs or a T cell subset sorted from them (not recorded which). Receptors originate from a man younger than 35 who had mild COVID-19 (a few samples of this study predate the infection). Cell type and time point are not known.

The CDR3 sequence: CASSYSRTGTPYGYTF. CDR3 sequence (DNA): TGTGCCAGCAGTTATTCGCGGACAGGGACCCCCTATGGCTACACCTTC. The chain uses TRBV6-2 or TRBV6-3 and TRBJ1-2; 8 nucleotides agree with TRBD1. From germline, CDR1 is MNHEY and CDR2 SVGEGT. The length of the CDR3 is 16 residues. The V segment lost 3 bases and the J segment 4 bases; nucleotides outside the gene matches: 10.

V and J are TRBV10-3 and TRBJ1-1, with 9 bases aligning to TRBD1. Germline CDR1 and CDR2: ENHRY and SYGVKD. The CDR3 loop spans 15 amino acids. V dropped 3 bases and J dropped 5; count of bases not matched to a gene: 7. CDR3 in DNA: TGTGCCATCAGTGACTCCGGGACAGGGTATACTGAAGCTTTCTTT. This sequence encodes CAISDSGTGYTEAFF.

This clonotype was counted many times. Here the CDR3 DNA reads TGTGCCAGCCATCCAGGGGTTTTGGCGACTGAAGCTTTCTTT. Translated: CASHPGVLATEAFF. The chain is built from TRBV12-3 or TRBV12-4 and TRBJ1-1, with D perhaps matching TRBD1 (6 bases). The CDR3 runs 14 residues. Trimming took 8 bases from V and 5 from J, leaving 18 bases between them.

This clonotype was picked up a small number of times. This chain joins TRBV12-3 or TRBV12-4 and TRBJ2-3; 8 positions agree with TRBD2. V trimming: 5 bases; J trimming: 5 bases; junction bases outside the gene matches: 3. The CDR3 runs to 13 residues. For the CDR3, the DNA is TGTGCCAGCAGTAGCGGGGGATTAGATACGCAGTATTTT. Its protein is CASSSGGLDTQYF.

The rearrangement links TRBV7-2 to TRBJ1-3; D gene unclear. The CDR3 covers 13 residues. Germline lookup yields CDR1 SGHTA and CDR2 FQGNSA. The ends were cut back, 2 bases at V and 1 base at J, with 3 bases in the middle. The CDR3 spells CASSLLSGNTIYF. For the CDR3, the DNA is TGTGCCAGCAGCTTACTATCTGGAAACACCATATATTTT.